The subject of this entry is one T cell receptor (beta chain). Other DNA sequences from this sample encode an identical CDR3 as well. Per the study methods: Amplification of reference gene primers was used by the study to estimate nucleated cell counts. Sequencing was performed with immunoSEQ multiplex PCR; in TCRdb, only in-frame clones are kept and a portion is missing. The V and J calls and clone size are taken from that table; D and trimming were inferred from the DNA. The sample records 210,000 or so clones, around 86% being singletons. This specimen comes from a study of blood T cell repertoires in COVID-19. Study-level information: Acute and convalescent COVID-19 samples came from the United States, Italy and Spain.

The CDR3 loop spans 13 amino acids. J was trimmed by 7 bases and V by 4 bases; bases with no gene match: 5. Germline CDR1 is SGHNT and CDR2 is YYREEE (reference sequence). Source material: peripheral blood. The clonotype comes from a man aged 45-65 years with acute or convalescent COVID-19. The genes are TRBV5-4 and TRBJ1-5, with 7 bases aligning to TRBD1. In nucleotides, the CDR3 is TGTGCCAGCAGCACAGGGGTTCGCCAGCCCCAGCATTTT. As protein: CASSTGVRQPQHF.